Reported below is one T cell receptor beta chain. Its antigen is as yet unknown. Negatively enriched CD4+ T cells were divided by CD45RA into naive and memory. DNA at 200 ng, approximately 30,000 T cell genomes, went into sorted-subset replicate PCRs. Profiled with immunoSEQ multiplex PCR; TCRdb holds only in-frame clones, not every one. The sample comprises roughly 1,600,000 clones, 97% to 99% of which are singletons, and approximately 0.4% rests with the top ten. The data are from a study of shared clonotypes between healthy human individuals. The overall study: Researchers drew samples from a couple of women and a few men aged 18 to 49.

Study-wide results and limits: Memory subsets generally showed smaller estimated richness than naive subsets did.

The CDR3 is 15 residues long. The germline V and J ends were trimmed by 6 bases and 7 bases, with 22 bases remaining between them. The germline gives CDR1 SNHLY, CDR2 FYNNEI. This TCR derives from a man aged 25 to 40 in good health. Specimen: naive CD4+ T cells sorted from blood. Subset described: CD45RA+ positively selected. The gene calls are TRBV2 and TRBJ2-7, with a weak D call TRBD1 (5 bases). The CDR3 is CASRTGLEFTCEQYF. As DNA, the CDR3 is TGTGCCAGCAGAACAGGCCTTGAATTTACGTGTGAGCAGTACTTC. The full variable domain, in which reference TRBV2 and TRBJ2-7 provide the parts outside the CDR3, is EPEVTQTPSHQVTQMGQEVILRCVPISNHLYFYWYRQILGQKVEFLVSFYNNEISEKSEIFDDQFSVERPDGSNFTLKIRSTKLEDSAMYFCASRTGLEFTCEQYFGPGTRLTVT.